One T cell receptor beta chain is described in this entry. Its antigen remains unknown. Every subset's genomic DNA went evenly onto several immunoSEQ plates. Clones were sequenced by immunoSEQ multiplex PCR, and TCRdb holds only the in-frame ones, with some missing. The sample records hundreds of thousands of clones, 95% to 97% being singletons. This specimen comes from a study of shared clonotypes between healthy human individuals. General study points: Several donors had about 5.1% of their naive CD4 clonotypes in common.

V was cut by 3 bases and J by 1 base, with 8 bases left in between. This CDR3 is built from 14 residues. Germline loops: CDR1 SGHNT, CDR2 YYREEE (reference sequence). The chain is built from TRBV5-4 and TRBJ2-1, with TRBD1 as a possible D gene (6 bases). The sequencing input was naive CD4+ T cells sorted from blood. Stated subset: CD45RA+ positively selected. This TCR was recovered from a woman aged 30 to 39 in good health. Here the CDR3 DNA reads TGTGCCAGCAGCTCACAGGGATCCTACAATGAGCAGTTCTTC. Its protein is CASSSQGSYNEQFF.